This T cell receptor (beta chain) was profiled in a study of blood T cell repertoires in COVID-19. Data came from immunoSEQ multiplex PCR; TCRdb stores just in-frame clones and leaves some out. This table has 100,000 to 150,000 clones, about 70% appearing once. CDR3 size: 15 residues. J lost 8 bases, V lost 4 bases, and 11 bases had no gene match. Per germline, CDR1 SGHRS and CDR2 YFSETQ. This clonotype was sampled from a man in his 60s with acute or convalescent COVID-19. The chain couples TRBV5-1 to TRBJ2-7; the match to TRBD1 covers 11 bases. Sequenced: peripheral blood. The CDR3 DNA is TGCGCCAGCAGCCAGTTGGGGACAGGGGGTGAAAAGCAGTACTTC. Its protein is CASSQLGTGGEKQYF.